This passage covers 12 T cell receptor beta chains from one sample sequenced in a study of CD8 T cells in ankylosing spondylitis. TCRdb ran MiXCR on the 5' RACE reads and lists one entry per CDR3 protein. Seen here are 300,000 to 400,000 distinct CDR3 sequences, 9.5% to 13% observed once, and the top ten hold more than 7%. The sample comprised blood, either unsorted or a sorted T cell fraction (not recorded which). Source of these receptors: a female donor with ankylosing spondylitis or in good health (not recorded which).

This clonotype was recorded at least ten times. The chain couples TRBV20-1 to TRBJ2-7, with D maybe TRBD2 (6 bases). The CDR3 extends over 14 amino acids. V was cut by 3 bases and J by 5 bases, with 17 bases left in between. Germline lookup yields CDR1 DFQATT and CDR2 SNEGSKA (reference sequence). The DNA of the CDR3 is TGCAGTGCTAGTCTAGGGTTGTGGGGGGACGAGCAGTACTTC. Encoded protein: CSASLGLWGDEQYF.

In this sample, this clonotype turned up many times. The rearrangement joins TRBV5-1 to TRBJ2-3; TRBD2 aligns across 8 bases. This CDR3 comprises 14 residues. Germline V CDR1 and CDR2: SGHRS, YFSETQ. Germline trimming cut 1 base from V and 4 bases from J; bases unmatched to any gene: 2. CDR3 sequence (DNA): TGCGCCAGCAGCTTGCGGGGGGGGCCAGATACGCAGTATTTT. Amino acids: CASSLRGGPDTQYF.

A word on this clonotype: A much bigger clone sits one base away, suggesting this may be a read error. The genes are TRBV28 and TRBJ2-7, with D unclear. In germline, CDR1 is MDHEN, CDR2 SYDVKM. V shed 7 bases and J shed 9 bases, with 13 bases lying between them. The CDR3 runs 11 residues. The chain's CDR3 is CASITSSVQYF. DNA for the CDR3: TGTGCCAGCATTACGAGTTCCGTGCAGTACTTC.

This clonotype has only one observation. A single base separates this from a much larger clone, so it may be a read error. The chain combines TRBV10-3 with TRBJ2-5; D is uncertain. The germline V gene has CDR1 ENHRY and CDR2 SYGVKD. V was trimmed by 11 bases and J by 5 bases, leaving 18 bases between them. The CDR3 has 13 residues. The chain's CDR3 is CAVTAKIGETQYF. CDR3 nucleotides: TGTGCCGTTACAGCCAAGATTGGGGAGACCCAGTACTTC.

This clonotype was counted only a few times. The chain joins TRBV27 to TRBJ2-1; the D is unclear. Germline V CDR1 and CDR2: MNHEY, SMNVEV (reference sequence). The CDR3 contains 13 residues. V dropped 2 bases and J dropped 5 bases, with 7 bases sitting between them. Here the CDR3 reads CASSLLPHNEQFF. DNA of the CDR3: TGTGCCAGCAGTTTACTCCCCCACAATGAGCAGTTCTTC.

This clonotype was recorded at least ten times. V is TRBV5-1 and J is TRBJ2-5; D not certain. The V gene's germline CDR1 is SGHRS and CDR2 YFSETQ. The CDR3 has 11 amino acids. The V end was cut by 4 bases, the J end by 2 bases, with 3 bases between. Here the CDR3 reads CASSVQETQYF. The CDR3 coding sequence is TGCGCCAGCAGCGTACAAGAGACCCAGTACTTC.

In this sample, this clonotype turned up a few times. The CDR3, as DNA: TGCAGTGCTATTGGGGACACTGAAGCTTTCTTT. Amino acids: CSAIGDTEAFF. V is TRBV20-1 and J is TRBJ1-1; no definite D call. The CDR3 consists of 11 residues. Trimming cost V 4 bases and J 3 bases, with 6 bases left between them. CDR1 is DFQATT and CDR2 is SNEGSKA in the germline V gene (reference sequence).

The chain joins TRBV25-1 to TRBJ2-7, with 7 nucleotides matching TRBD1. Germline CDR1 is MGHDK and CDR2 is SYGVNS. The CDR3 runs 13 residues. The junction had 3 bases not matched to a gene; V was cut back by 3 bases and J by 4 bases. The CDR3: CASSDRGYYEQYF. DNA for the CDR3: TGTGCCAGCAGTGACAGGGGGTATTACGAGCAGTACTTC.

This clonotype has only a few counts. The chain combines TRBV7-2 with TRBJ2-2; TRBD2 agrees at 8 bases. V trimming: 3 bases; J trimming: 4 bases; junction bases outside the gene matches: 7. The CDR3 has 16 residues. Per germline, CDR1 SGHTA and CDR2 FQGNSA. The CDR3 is CASSFRLAGVTGELFF. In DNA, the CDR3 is TGTGCCAGCAGCTTTCGCCTAGCGGGCGTCACCGGGGAGCTGTTTTTT. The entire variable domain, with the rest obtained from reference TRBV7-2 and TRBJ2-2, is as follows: GAGVSQSPSNKVTEKGKDVELRCDPISGHTALYWYRQSLGQGLEFLIYFQGNSAPDKSGLPSDRFSAERTGGSVSTLTIQRTQQEDSAVYLCASSFRLAGVTGELFFGEGSRLTVL.

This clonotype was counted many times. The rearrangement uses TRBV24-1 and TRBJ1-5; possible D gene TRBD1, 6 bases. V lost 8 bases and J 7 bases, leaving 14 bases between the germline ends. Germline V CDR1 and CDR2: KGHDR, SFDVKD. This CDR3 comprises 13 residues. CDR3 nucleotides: TGTGCCACCACTAAGGGGGAAGGACAGCCCCAGCATTTT. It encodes CATTKGEGQPQHF.

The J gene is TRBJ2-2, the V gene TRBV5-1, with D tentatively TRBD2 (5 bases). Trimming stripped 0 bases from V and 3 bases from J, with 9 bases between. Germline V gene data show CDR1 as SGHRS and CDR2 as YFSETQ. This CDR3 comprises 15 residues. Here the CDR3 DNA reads TGCGCCAGCAGCTTGGGAGGGATCGACACCGGGGAGCTGTTTTTT. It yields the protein CASSLGGIDTGELFF.

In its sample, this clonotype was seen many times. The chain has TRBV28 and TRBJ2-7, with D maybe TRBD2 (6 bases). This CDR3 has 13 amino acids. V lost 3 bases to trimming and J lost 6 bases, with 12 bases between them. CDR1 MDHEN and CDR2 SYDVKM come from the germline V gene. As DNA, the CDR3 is TGTGCCAGCAGTTTTCCGGGGGACCTCGAGCAGTACTTC. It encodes CASSFPGDLEQYF.